This TCR beta chain derives from a study of vaccination and CD4 T cells after COVID-19. Study overall: Everyone enrolled got two doses of BNT162b2 or mRNA-1273 vaccine.

Treatment in this sample: roughly 11-day PBMC culture with coronavirus spike peptide pools or control peptides (ViraFEST assay). On days 3 and 7, half the medium was swapped for fresh IL-2-containing medium. After removal of 3 bases from V and 0 bases from J, the junction contained 4 bases not matched to a gene. CDR1 and CDR2 (germline): LNHDA, SQIVND (reference sequence). The CDR3 sequence is 16 residues long. This clonotype was observed a few times. Its antigen is unidentified. The study sequenced cultured CD4+ T cell DNA using the Oncomine TCR Beta short-read assay. TCRdb processed the PCR reads anew with MiXCR; each CDR3 protein has one entry. This table holds approximately 9,000 distinct CDR3 sequences, 66% found once.

The origin of this receptor is a human donor who had recovered from COVID-19. This rearrangement joins TRBV19 to TRBJ1-3; 8 bases fit TRBD1. The specimen sequenced was CD4+ T cells from blood, cultured in vitro. Here the CDR3 reads CASSIPRGLSGNTIYF. CDR3 in DNA: TGTGCCAGTAGTATCCCCAGGGGGCTCTCTGGAAACACCATATATTTT.